Below, one T cell receptor (beta chain) is given with its context. Its antigen is not identified. The data stem from a study of OX40 agonist ivuxolimab in advanced cancers. The V gene end was trimmed by 2 bases and the J gene end by 7 bases; junction bases not matched to a gene: 6. Germline V lookup: CDR1 MNHEY, CDR2 SMNVEV (reference sequence). There are 16 residues in the CDR3. TCRdb's table, derived via immunoSEQ multiplex PCR, lists solely in-frame clones and lacks some. The table lists about 36,000 clones, more than 65% of them singletons. Findings of the study overall: The study observed clonal expansion of CD4+ and CD8+ blood T cells by week 6 at 0.1 to 3.0 mg/kg.

This chain connects TRBV27 to TRBJ1-4; 11 bases match TRBD1. The material sequenced was CD4+ or CD8+ T cells sorted from blood, taken in a trial of the OX40 agonist ivuxolimab. This receptor was obtained from an adult with an advanced solid tumor such as melanoma, head and neck, liver or kidney cancer. The CDR3 region has the DNA TGTGCCAGCAGTTTAGGGACAGGGGGATGGGGTGAAAAACTGTTTTTT. Amino acids: CASSLGTGGWGEKLFF.